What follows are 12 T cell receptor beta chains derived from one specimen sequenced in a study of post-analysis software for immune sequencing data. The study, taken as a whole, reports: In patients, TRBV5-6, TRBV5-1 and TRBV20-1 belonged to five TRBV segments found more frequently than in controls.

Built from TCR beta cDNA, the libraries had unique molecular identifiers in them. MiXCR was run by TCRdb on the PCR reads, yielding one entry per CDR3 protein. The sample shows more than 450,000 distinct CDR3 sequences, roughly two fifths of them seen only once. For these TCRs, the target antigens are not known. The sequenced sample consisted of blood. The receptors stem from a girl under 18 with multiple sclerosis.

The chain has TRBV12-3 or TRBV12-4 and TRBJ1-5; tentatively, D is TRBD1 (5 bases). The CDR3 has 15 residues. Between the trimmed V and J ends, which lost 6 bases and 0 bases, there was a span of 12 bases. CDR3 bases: TGTGCCAGCAGCTTGGACGGGGCTAGCAATCAGCCCCAGCATTTT. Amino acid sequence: CASSLDGASNQPQHF.

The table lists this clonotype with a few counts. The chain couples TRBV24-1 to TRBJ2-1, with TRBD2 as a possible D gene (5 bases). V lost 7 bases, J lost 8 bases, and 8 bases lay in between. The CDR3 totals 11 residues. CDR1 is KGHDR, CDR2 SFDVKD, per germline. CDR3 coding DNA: TGTGCCACCAGAGAGGGCGATGAGCAGTTCTTC. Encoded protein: CATREGDEQFF.

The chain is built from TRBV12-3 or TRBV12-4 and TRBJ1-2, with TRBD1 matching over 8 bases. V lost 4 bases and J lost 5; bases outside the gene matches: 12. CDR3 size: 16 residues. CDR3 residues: CASSYGTGGIAYGYTF. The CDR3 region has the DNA TGTGCCAGCAGTTACGGGACAGGTGGCATAGCATATGGCTACACCTTC.

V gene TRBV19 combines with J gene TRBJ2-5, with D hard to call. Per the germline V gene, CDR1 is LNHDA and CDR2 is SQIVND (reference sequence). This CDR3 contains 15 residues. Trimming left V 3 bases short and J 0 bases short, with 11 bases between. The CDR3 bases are TGTGCCAGTAGTATTAGGATAAGATACCAAGAGACCCAGTACTTC. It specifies CASSIRIRYQETQYF.

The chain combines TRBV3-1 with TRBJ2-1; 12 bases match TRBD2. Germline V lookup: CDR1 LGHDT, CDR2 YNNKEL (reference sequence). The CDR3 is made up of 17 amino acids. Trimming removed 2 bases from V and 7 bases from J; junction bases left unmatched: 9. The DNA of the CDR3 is TGTGCCAGCAGCCAAATCCCTAGCGGGGGGGCTTGGAATGAGCAGTTCTTC. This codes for CASSQIPSGGAWNEQFF.

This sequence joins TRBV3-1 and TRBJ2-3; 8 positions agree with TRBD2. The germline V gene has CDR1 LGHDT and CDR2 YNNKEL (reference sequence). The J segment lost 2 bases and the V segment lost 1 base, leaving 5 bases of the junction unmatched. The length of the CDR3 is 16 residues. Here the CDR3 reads CASSQVGGATTDTQYF. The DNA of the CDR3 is TGTGCCAGCAGCCAAGTCGGGGGGGCGACCACAGATACGCAGTATTTT.

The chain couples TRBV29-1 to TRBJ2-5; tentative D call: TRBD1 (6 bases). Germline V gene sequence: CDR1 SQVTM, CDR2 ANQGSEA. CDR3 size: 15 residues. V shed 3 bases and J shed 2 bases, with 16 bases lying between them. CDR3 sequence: CSVDEGPGAQETQYF. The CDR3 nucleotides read TGCAGCGTTGACGAGGGGCCAGGGGCTCAAGAGACCCAGTACTTC.

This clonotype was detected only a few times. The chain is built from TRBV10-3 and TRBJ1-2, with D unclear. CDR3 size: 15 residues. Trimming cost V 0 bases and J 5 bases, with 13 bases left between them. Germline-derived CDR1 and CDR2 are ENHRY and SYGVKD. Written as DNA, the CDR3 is TGTGCCATCAGTGAGTCGCAGGTCCAGCTATATGGCTACACCTTC. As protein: CAISESQVQLYGYTF.

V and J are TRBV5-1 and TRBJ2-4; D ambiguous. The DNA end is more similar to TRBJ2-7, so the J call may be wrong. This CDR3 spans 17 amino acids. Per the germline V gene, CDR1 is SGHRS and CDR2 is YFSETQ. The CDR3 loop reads CASSLPPGSNAIYEQYF. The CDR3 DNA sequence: TGCGCCAGCAGCTTACCACCGGGCTCGAACGCTATTTACGAGCAGTACTTC.

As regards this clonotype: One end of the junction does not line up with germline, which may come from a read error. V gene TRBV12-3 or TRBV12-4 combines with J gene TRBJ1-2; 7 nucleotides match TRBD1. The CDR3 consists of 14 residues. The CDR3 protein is CAGSWGGQNYGYTF. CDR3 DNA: TGTGCCGGCAGTTGGGGGGGACAGAACTATGGCTACACCTTC.

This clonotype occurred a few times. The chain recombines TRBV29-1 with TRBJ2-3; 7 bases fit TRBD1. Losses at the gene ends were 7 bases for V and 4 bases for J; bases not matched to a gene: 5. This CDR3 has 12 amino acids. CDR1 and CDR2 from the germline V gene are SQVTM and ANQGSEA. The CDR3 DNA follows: TGCAGCGGTGACAGGGTCGCAGATACGCAGTATTTT. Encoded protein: CSGDRVADTQYF.

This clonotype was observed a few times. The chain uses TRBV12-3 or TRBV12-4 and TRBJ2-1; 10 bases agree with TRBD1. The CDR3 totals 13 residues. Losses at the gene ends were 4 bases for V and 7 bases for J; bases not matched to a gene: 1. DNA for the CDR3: TGTGCCAGCAGTTGGACAGGGGGGAATGAGCAGTTCTTC. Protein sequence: CASSWTGGNEQFF.